The next 15 T cell receptor beta chains were all read from a single sample in a study of shared clonotypes between healthy human individuals. CD45RO negativity and positive selection for CCR7 defined naive CD8 cells, a population that excluded terminally differentiated effector memory CD45RA+ cells. Clones were sequenced by immunoSEQ multiplex PCR, and TCRdb holds only the in-frame ones, with some missing. The table shows 450,000 to 700,000 clones, with nearly 97% occurring only once. Sequenced: naive CD8+ T cells sorted from blood. The receptors stem from a woman between 25 and 40 years old in good health.

The chain is built from TRBV27 and TRBJ2-5, with 8 positions matching TRBD2. The V segment lost 2 bases and the J segment 2 bases; nucleotides outside the gene matches: 1. Germline V gene sequence: CDR1 MNHEY, CDR2 SMNVEV (reference sequence). This CDR3 is built from 14 residues. The CDR3 spells CASSLTSGQETQYF. The CDR3, as DNA: TGTGCCAGCAGTTTAACTAGCGGACAAGAGACCCAGTACTTC.

The rearrangement joins TRBV27 to TRBJ1-2; D not certain. V was trimmed by 6 bases and J by 6 bases, leaving 8 bases between them. The germline CDR1 and CDR2 sequences are MNHEY and SMNVEV (reference sequence). The CDR3 sequence is 11 residues long. CDR3 coding DNA: TGTGCCAGCAGAGACTCTAATGGCTACACCTTC. Encoded protein: CASRDSNGYTF.

The chain employs TRBV27 and TRBJ2-7; maybe TRBD1 (6 bases). CDR1 and CDR2 (germline): MNHEY, SMNVEV (reference sequence). The CDR3 loop spans 14 amino acids. Trimming removed 3 bases at V and 3 bases at J, with 12 bases between. CDR3 DNA sequence: TGTGCCAGCAGTTTTAAGGGGGAGTACTACGAGCAGTACTTC. Its protein is CASSFKGEYYEQYF.

V gene TRBV29-1 combines with J gene TRBJ2-7, with 11 bases that match TRBD1. Germline V CDR1 and CDR2: SQVTM, ANQGSEA. V gave up 5 bases and J gave up 7 bases; unmatched junction bases: 13. This CDR3 is 15 amino acids long. CDR3 amino acids: CSVLDPGQGDWEQYF. For the CDR3, the DNA is TGCAGCGTTTTGGATCCGGGACAGGGGGACTGGGAGCAGTACTTC.

V and J are TRBV4-2 and TRBJ1-1; TRBD1 agrees at 8 bases. CDR1 is LGHNA, CDR2 YNFKEQ, per germline. The CDR3 is made up of 17 amino acids. The J segment lost 2 bases and the V segment lost 0 bases, leaving 8 bases of the junction unmatched. CDR3: CASSQDLGQGANTEAFF. CDR3 bases: TGTGCCAGCAGCCAAGATCTGGGGCAGGGGGCTAACACTGAAGCTTTCTTT.

V usage is TRBV6-1 and J usage is TRBJ2-7; D ambiguous. V lost 1 base and J 2 bases, leaving 9 bases between the germline ends. The germline V gene encodes CDR1 MNHNS and CDR2 SASEGT. This CDR3 is 14 amino acids long. For the CDR3, the DNA is TGTGCCAGCAGTGAAGGGTCAGCAACCTACGAGCAGTACTTC. Translating gives CASSEGSATYEQYF.

As regards this clone: Other DNA variants within this sample encode the same CDR3. The chain combines TRBV6-6 with TRBJ2-2, with unresolved D. CDR1 is MNHNY and CDR2 is SVGAGI in the germline V gene (reference sequence). This CDR3 comprises 14 residues. Between the trimmed V and J ends, which lost 0 bases and 1 base, there was a span of 3 bases. The CDR3 loop reads CASSYSGNTGELFF. CDR3 DNA: TGTGCCAGCAGTTACTCTGGGAACACCGGGGAGCTGTTTTTT.

The rearrangement uses TRBV7-9 and TRBJ2-1, with TRBD2 identical over 10 bases. The CDR3 is 15 residues long. Trimming cost V 6 bases and J 4 bases; bases outside gene matches: 6. Germline CDR1 SEHNR, CDR2 FQNEAQ (reference sequence). CDR3 protein: CASSKTSGEYNEQFF. CDR3 bases: TGTGCCAGCAGTAAAACTAGCGGGGAGTACAATGAGCAGTTCTTC.

The chain couples TRBV5-1 to TRBJ2-7; 9 bases are shared with TRBD2. CDR1 and CDR2 from the germline V gene are SGHRS and YFSETQ. Trimming took 0 bases from V and 4 from J; bases not matched to a gene: 5. This CDR3 is 15 amino acids long. The CDR3 is CASSLALAGTYEQYF. Here the CDR3 DNA reads TGCGCCAGCAGCTTGGCCCTAGCGGGAACGTACGAGCAGTACTTC.

In its sample, this clone was seen once. J is TRBJ2-7 and V is TRBV19; 9 bases are a match to TRBD1. CDR1 LNHDA and CDR2 SQIVND come from the germline V gene (reference sequence). This CDR3 region has 14 residues. V shed 4 bases and J 10 bases; nucleotides not matched to a gene: 11. CDR3 residues: CASSNPGTGNSQYF. As DNA, the CDR3 is TGTGCCAGTAGTAACCCCGGGACAGGGAACTCTCAGTACTTC.

J is TRBJ1-2 and V is TRBV27; D not resolved. The V gene's germline CDR1 is MNHEY and CDR2 SMNVEV (reference sequence). This CDR3 has 14 residues. Trimming removed 6 bases at V and 2 bases at J, with 13 bases between. The CDR3 coding sequence is TGTGCCAGCAGGGATGAGAACTCGAACTATGGCTACACCTTC. The encoded protein is CASRDENSNYGYTF.

V usage is TRBV5-4 and J usage is TRBJ2-3; D gene ambiguous. Trimming removed 5 bases at V and 4 bases at J, with 11 bases between. The CDR3 length is 13 residues. CDR1 and CDR2 (germline): SGHNT, YYREEE (reference sequence). CDR3 DNA: TGTGCCAGCAGGTCGTGGGATCCAGATACGCAGTATTTT. Translating it yields CASRSWDPDTQYF.

The chain uses TRBV5-6 and TRBJ2-1, with 9 bases matching TRBD1. Germline loops: CDR1 SGHDT, CDR2 YYEEEE. This CDR3 spans 13 amino acids. V was clipped by 0 bases and J by 12 bases; unmatched bases: 4. This chain's CDR3 is CASSLVGQGLQFF. The CDR3 nucleotides are TGTGCCAGCAGCTTGGTGGGACAGGGTTTGCAGTTCTTC.

The chain links TRBV27 to TRBJ2-5; D possibly corresponds to TRBD1 (5 bases). Germline values: CDR1 MNHEY, CDR2 SMNVEV (reference sequence). The ends were cut back, 3 bases at V and 0 bases at J, with 5 bases in the middle. This CDR3 is 13 amino acids long. The CDR3 protein is CASSLTDQETQYF. The CDR3 DNA reads TGTGCCAGCAGTTTGACAGACCAAGAGACCCAGTACTTC.

Of note for this clone: Other nucleotide sequences in the sample specify the same CDR3. The rearrangement joins TRBV13 to TRBJ2-1; 14 nucleotides agree with TRBD2. V gave up 6 bases and J gave up 8 bases; unmatched junction bases: 12. CDR1 is PRHDT and CDR2 is FYEKMQ in the germline V gene (reference sequence). This CDR3 spans 17 amino acids. CDR3 loop: CASSEGDGTSGSYEQFF. CDR3 nucleotides: TGTGCCAGCAGTGAGGGAGATGGGACTAGCGGGAGTTATGAGCAGTTCTTC.